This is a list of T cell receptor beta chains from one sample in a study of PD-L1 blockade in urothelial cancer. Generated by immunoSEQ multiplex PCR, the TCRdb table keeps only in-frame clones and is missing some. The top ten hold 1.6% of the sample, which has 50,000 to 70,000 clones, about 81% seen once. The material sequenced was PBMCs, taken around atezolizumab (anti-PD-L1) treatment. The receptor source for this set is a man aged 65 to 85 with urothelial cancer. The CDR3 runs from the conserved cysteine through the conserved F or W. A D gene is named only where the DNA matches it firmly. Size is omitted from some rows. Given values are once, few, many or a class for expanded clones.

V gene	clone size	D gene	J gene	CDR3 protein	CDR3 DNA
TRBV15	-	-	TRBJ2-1	CATSRGYASRYNEQFF	TGTGCCACCAGCAGAGGGTACGCGTCTAGATACAATGAGCAGTTCTTC
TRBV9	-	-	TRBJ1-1	CASSVGFRGGVIEAFF	TGTGCCAGCAGCGTAGGGTTCCGGGGGGGAGTCATAGAAGCTTTCTTT
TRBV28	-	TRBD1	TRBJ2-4	CASSPGTGFEDIQYF	TGTGCCAGCAGTCCCGGGACAGGGTTTGAGGACATTCAGTACTTC
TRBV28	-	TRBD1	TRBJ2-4	CASRRFNRDRGNIQYF	TGTGCCAGCAGACGATTTAACCGGGACAGGGGTAACATTCAGTACTTC
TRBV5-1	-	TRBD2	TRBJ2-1	CASSPASGSSYNEQFF	TGCGCCAGCAGCCCAGCCAGCGGGAGCTCCTACAATGAGCAGTTCTTC
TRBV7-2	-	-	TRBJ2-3	CASSFGVADTQYF	TGTGCCAGCAGCTTCGGGGTGGCAGATACGCAGTATTTT
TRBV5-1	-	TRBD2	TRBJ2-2	CASSLSTSGTGELFF	TGCGCCAGCAGCTTGAGCACTAGCGGGACCGGGGAGCTGTTTTTT
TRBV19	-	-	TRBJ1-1	CASSTSAGISEAFF	TGTGCCAGTAGTACTAGCGCGGGTATTTCGGAAGCTTTCTTT
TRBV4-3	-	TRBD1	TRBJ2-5	CASSQTYTGGSGQETQYF	TGCGCCAGCAGCCAAACTTATACAGGGGGCTCGGGTCAAGAGACCCAGTACTTC
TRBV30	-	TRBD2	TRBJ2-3	CASLNIAGSTDTQYF	TGTGCCTCACTTAATATAGCGGGGAGCACAGATACGCAGTATTTT
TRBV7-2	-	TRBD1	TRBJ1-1	CASSFSQGLNTEAFF	TGTGCCAGCAGCTTCTCACAGGGGCTGAACACTGAAGCTTTCTTT
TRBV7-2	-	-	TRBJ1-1	CASSPQTGEGTEAFF	TGTGCCAGCAGCCCCCAGACAGGTGAGGGCACTGAAGCTTTCTTT
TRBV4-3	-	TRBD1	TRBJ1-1	CASTRGFDTEAFF	TGCGCCAGTACCAGGGGGTTTGACACTGAAGCTTTCTTT
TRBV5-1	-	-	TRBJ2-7	CASSSAAGNSYEQYF	TGCGCCAGCAGCTCTGCTGCAGGAAACTCCTACGAGCAGTACTTC
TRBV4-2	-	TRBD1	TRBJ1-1	CASSQDRDSNTEAFF	TGTGCCAGCAGCCAAGATCGGGACAGCAATACTGAAGCTTTCTTT
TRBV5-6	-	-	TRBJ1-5	CASSLVGADQPQHF	TGTGCCAGCAGCTTGGTGGGGGCGGATCAGCCCCAGCATTTT
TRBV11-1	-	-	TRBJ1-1	CASSHGTLNEAFF	TGTGCCAGCAGCCACGGGACACTAAATGAAGCTTTCTTT
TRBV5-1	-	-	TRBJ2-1	CASSETGPRGEQFF	TGCGCCAGCAGTGAGACAGGGCCGCGGGGTGAGCAGTTCTTC
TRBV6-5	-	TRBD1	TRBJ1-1	CASSDRAPEAFF	TGTGCCAGCAGTGACAGGGCCCCTGAAGCTTTCTTT
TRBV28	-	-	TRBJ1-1	CASSSPWANTEAFF	TGTGCCAGCAGTTCCCCCTGGGCGAACACTGAAGCTTTCTTT
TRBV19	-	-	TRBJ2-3	CASSIGFGAATDTQYF	TGTGCCAGTAGTATAGGGTTCGGAGCGGCGACAGATACGCAGTATTTT
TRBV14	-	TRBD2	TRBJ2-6	CASSQDRRREGLLGANVLTF	TGTGCCAGCAGCCAAGATCGTCGGCGGGAGGGCCTACTGGGGGCCAACGTCCTGACTTTC
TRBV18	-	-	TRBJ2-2	CASSATGFTKANTGELFF	TGTGCCAGCTCAGCCACAGGATTTACAAAGGCGAACACCGGGGAGCTGTTTTTT
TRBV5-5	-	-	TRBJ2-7	CASSFQREAGQYF	TGTGCCAGCAGCTTTCAGAGGGAGGCCGGGCAGTACTTC
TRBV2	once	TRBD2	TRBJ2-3	CASILAAITDTQYF	TGTGCCAGCATCCTAGCGGCAATCACAGATACGCAGTATTTT
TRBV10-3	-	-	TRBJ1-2	CAISESGGGGYTF	TGTGCCATCAGTGAGTCTGGGGGAGGGGGCTACACCTTC
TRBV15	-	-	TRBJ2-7	CATSIRYDSYEQYF	TGTGCCACCAGCATCCGCTATGACTCCTACGAGCAGTACTTC
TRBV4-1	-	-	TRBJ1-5	CASSQEYPRNQPQHF	TGCGCCAGCAGCCAAGAGTACCCCCGGAATCAGCCCCAGCATTTT
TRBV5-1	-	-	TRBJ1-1	CASSSPEARTEAFF	TGCGCCAGCAGCTCCCCCGAGGCACGGACTGAAGCTTTCTTT
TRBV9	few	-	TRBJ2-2	CASSVVNGELFF	TGTGCCAGCAGCGTAGTAAACGGGGAGCTGTTTTTT
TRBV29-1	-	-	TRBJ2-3	CSVDKGDF	TGCAGCGTTGACAAGGGGGATTTT
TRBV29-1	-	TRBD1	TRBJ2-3	CSANTGTATDTQYF	TGCAGCGCAAACACCGGGACAGCCACAGATACGCAGTATTTT
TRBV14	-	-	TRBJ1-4	CASSPRGGEKLFF	TGTGCCAGCAGCCCTAGGGGAGGGGAAAAACTGTTTTTT
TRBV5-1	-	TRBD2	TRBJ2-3	CASSPQAGGGDTQYF	TGCGCCAGCAGCCCCCAAGCGGGGGGAGGAGATACGCAGTATTTT
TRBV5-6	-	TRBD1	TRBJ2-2	CASSRDRGLTGELFF	TGTGCCAGCAGCCGGGACAGGGGGCTGACCGGGGAGCTGTTTTTT
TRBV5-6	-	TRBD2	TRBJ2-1	CASSSLAESYNEQFF	TGTGCCAGCAGCTCCCTAGCGGAGTCCTACAATGAGCAGTTCTTC
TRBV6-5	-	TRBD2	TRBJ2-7	CASTRGGLSYEQYF	TGTGCCAGCACCCGGGGGGGCCTCTCCTACGAGCAGTACTTC
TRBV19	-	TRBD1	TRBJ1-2	CASRTDGTGGGNGYTF	TGTGCCAGTAGAACTGACGGGACAGGGGGCGGTAATGGCTACACCTTC
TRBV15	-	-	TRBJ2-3	CATSLGGLRGFYSTDTQYF	TGTGCCACCAGCCTCGGGGGTCTTCGCGGATTCTATAGCACAGATACGCAGTATTTT
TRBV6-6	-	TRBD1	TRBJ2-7	CASSSTGGERGQYF	TGTGCCAGCAGCTCGACAGGGGGGGAACGTGGGCAGTACTTC
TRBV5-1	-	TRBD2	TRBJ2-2	CASSLERISLAGKVGELFF	TGCGCCAGCAGCTTGGAAAGAATCAGCCTAGCGGGAAAGGTCGGGGAGCTGTTTTTT
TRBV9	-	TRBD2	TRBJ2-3	CASSVVSAGEDTQYF	TGTGCCAGCAGCGTAGTGTCCGCGGGAGAGGATACGCAGTATTTT
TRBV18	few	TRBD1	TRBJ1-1	CASSPTDRGTEAFF	TGTGCCAGCTCACCAACGGACAGGGGCACTGAAGCTTTCTTT
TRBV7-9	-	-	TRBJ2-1	CASSLGQGGEQFF	TGTGCCAGCAGCTTAGGTCAAGGAGGTGAGCAGTTCTTC